Many counts were recorded for the clone carrying this T cell receptor beta chain. This CDR3 has 13 residues. V dropped 2 bases and J dropped 5 bases, with 9 bases sitting between them. The data were taken from a study of CD8 T cells in ankylosing spondylitis. Using its own MiXCR run on the 5' RACE reads, TCRdb lists one record per CDR3 protein. The profile covers under 250,000 distinct CDR3 sequences, with around 10% appearing a single time and less than 8% taken by the ten largest. The specimen sequenced was blood, either unsorted or a sorted T cell fraction (not recorded which). The chain combines TRBV12-3 or TRBV12-4 with TRBJ1-1, with D possibly being TRBD1 (5 bases). This sequence originates from a male donor with ankylosing spondylitis or in good health (not recorded which). The CDR3 sequence: CASSLSGLTEAFF. CDR3 coding DNA: TGTGCCAGCAGTTTATCAGGGTTGACTGAAGCTTTCTTT.